This T cell receptor beta chain stems from a study of blood T cell repertoires in COVID-19. Turning to the study itself: Acute and convalescent COVID-19 specimens originated in the United States, Italy and Spain.

This clone was detected once. The CDR3 sequence is 17 residues long. V shed 4 bases, J shed 0 bases, and the junction held 8 bases outside the gene matches. The germline V gene has CDR1 LGHNA and CDR2 YSLEER. Measured with immunoSEQ multiplex PCR; TCRdb has only the in-frame clones, and not every one. The table records 50,000 or so clones, 70% to 90% of them present only once. Material for sequencing was peripheral blood. This chain connects TRBV4-3 to TRBJ1-3; 8 nucleotides align to TRBD1. The TCR comes from a human donor in a cohort sampled during active COVID-19. CDR3 amino acids: CASSPRTGPDSGNTIYF. In DNA form, the CDR3 reads TGCGCCAGCAGCCCAAGGACAGGGCCTGACTCTGGAAACACCATATATTTT.